The TCR beta chain described here comes from a study of tumor and adjacent non-tumor tissue in lung cancer. Broader study findings: In normal lung, the top 100 clones were significantly more dominant than in tumor.

Details on this clonotype: No antigen is known for it.

Trimming removed 0 bases at V and 12 bases at J, with 17 bases between. The CDR3 has 14 residues. Germline assignment: CDR1 WSHSY and CDR2 SAAADI. A modified ARM-PCR protocol with three rounds of nested PCR amplified TCRbeta. TCRdb ran MiXCR on the multiplex PCR reads and lists one entry per CDR3 protein. The sample lists 65,000 to 95,000 distinct CDR3 sequences; 75% to 90% were seen once. RNA was extracted from bulk tissue without any cell sorting. Material for sequencing was lung tumor tissue. This chain links TRBV10-2 with TRBJ1-2; tentatively, D is TRBD1 (6 bases). The clonotype originates from a woman in her forties or fifties with non-small cell lung cancer. DNA for the CDR3: TGCGCCAGCAGTGAGTCCAGAGGGGGACTGGGCGACACCTTC. The encoded protein is CASSESRGGLGDTF.